Detailed here is one T cell receptor (beta chain). Its antigen is still unknown. Researchers ran the PCR with 60 Vbeta and 13 Jbeta primers. The data were produced by immunoSEQ multiplex PCR, yet TCRdb's version contains in-frame clones alone and is incomplete. The sample lists 150,000 to 200,000 clones, around 68% occurring once. These data are taken from a study of cytomegalovirus exposure and HLA in healthy donors. Germline values: CDR1 SNHLY, CDR2 FYNNEI. The CDR3 runs to 17 residues. V lost 7 bases to trimming and J lost 1 base; unmatched junction nucleotides: 12. Healthy bone marrow donors made up the donor group. Likely unrecorded immune exposures existed in these nominally healthy donors. Findings and caveats of the study: TCR beta V- and J-gene trimming was later associated with a missense DCLRE1C variant. CMV serostatus was the only immune exposure information that was available.

The chain employs TRBV2 and TRBJ2-1; 8 positions match TRBD1. The sequencing sample was made of PBMCs. This receptor was taken from a man aged 25 to 40 in good health and CMV-seropositive. The CDR3 DNA sequence: TGTGCCAGCATGTCTAGGACAGGGAGAACGTCCTACAATGAGCAGTTCTTC. This gives the protein CASMSRTGRTSYNEQFF.